Following are 17 T cell receptor beta chains from one sample sequenced in a study of OX40 agonist ivuxolimab in advanced cancers. Some clones are missing from TCRdb's copy, which holds only in-frame ones; the method was immunoSEQ multiplex PCR. The sample holds approximately 45,000 clones, 70% to 90% seen once. The input for sequencing was CD4+ or CD8+ T cells sorted from blood, taken in a trial of the OX40 agonist ivuxolimab. Receptor source: an adult with an advanced solid tumor such as melanoma, head and neck, liver or kidney cancer.

The gene calls are TRBV6-5 and TRBJ2-7; D possibly corresponds to TRBD2 (5 bases). The V and J ends lost 2 bases and 1 base respectively, with 6 bases between them. CDR1 and CDR2 from the germline V gene are MNHEY and SVGAGI. The CDR3 totals 13 residues. The CDR3 DNA follows: TGTGCCAGCAGTTACAGGGAGTCCTACGAGCAGTACTTC. Protein product: CASSYRESYEQYF.

The CDR3 loop reads CASRTEAGEQYF. The CDR3 nucleotides read TGTGCCAGCCGGACAGAAGCGGGCGAGCAGTACTTC. J is TRBJ2-7 and V is TRBV19, with D perhaps matching TRBD1 or TRBD2 (6 bases each). Germline loops: CDR1 LNHDA, CDR2 SQIVND (reference sequence). The CDR3 has 12 residues. V lost 9 bases and J 6 bases, leaving 15 bases between the germline ends. Variable domain in full (rest from reference TRBV19 and TRBJ2-7): DGGITQSPKYLFRKEGQNVTLSCEQNLNHDAMYWYRQDPGQGLRLIYYSQIVNDFQKGDIAEGYSVSREKKESFPLTVTSAQKNPTAFYLCASRTEAGEQYFGPGTRLTVT.

The chain carries TRBV28 and TRBJ2-1, with 10 bases aligning to TRBD1. V lost 7 bases, J lost 4 bases, and 7 bases stayed unmatched. The CDR3 covers 15 residues. From germline, CDR1 is MDHEN and CDR2 SYDVKM. DNA for the CDR3: TGTGCCAGCAACAGACAGGGGGCAAGGTACAATGAGCAGTTCTTC. Its protein is CASNRQGARYNEQFF.

The chain couples TRBV5-4 to TRBJ2-7, with D perhaps TRBD1 or TRBD2 (5 bases each). The V end was cut by 0 bases, the J end by 3 bases, with 7 bases between. This CDR3 has 13 residues. Germline CDR1 SGHNT, CDR2 YYREEE (reference sequence). As DNA, the CDR3 is TGTGCCAGCAGCTTGGCAGGGAGCTACGAGCAGTACGTC. Translating it yields CASSLAGSYEQYV.

This chain uses TRBV23-1 with TRBJ2-2; 9 nucleotides agree with TRBD2. TRBV23-1 is an ORF for which the function is uncertain. V lost 7 bases to trimming and J lost 3 bases; unmatched junction nucleotides: 9. CDR3 size: 16 residues. CDR3 DNA sequence: TGCGCCAGCACTTCGGGGGCTAGCGGGGACACCGGGGAGCTGTTTTTT. Protein: CASTSGASGDTGELFF.

The chain is built from TRBV9 and TRBJ2-7; D ambiguous. This CDR3 is built from 15 residues. Germline lookup yields CDR1 SGDLS and CDR2 YYNGEE. V was shortened by 2 bases and J by 0 bases, with 12 bases between the two germline ends. The chain's CDR3 is CASSVDQHLSYEQYF. The CDR3 coding sequence is TGTGCCAGCAGCGTCGACCAACACCTCTCCTACGAGCAGTACTTC.

This clone was detected only once. The gene calls are TRBV30 and TRBJ1-4, with TRBD1 as a possible D gene (5 bases). In germline, CDR1 is GTSNPN, CDR2 SVGIG (reference sequence). V dropped 1 base and J dropped 8 bases, with 14 bases sitting between them. The CDR3 runs 14 residues. The CDR3 nucleotides read TGTGCCTGGAGTGAACATTATGAGGGGGAAAAACTGTTTTTT. It yields the protein CAWSEHYEGEKLFF.

This CDR3 is CASSNRGSFYGYTF. In DNA form, the CDR3 reads TGTGCCAGCAGCAACAGGGGATCTTTCTATGGCTACACCTTC. This chain connects TRBV28 to TRBJ1-2; 7 positions match TRBD1. Looked up from germline, CDR1 is MDHEN and CDR2 is SYDVKM. CDR3 length: 14 residues. Trimming cost V 6 bases and J 4 bases; bases outside gene matches: 8.

The chain uses TRBV28 and TRBJ2-7; 10 bases align to TRBD2. CDR3 length: 13 amino acids. Germline V gene data show CDR1 as MDHEN and CDR2 as SYDVKM. With 9 bases clipped from V and 4 bases from J, the junction kept 6 bases outside the gene matches. CDR3 nucleotides: TGTGCCAGTCTAGAGCGGGGGGGGTACGAGCAGTACGTC. This translates into CASLERGGYEQYV.

The chain joins TRBV4-1 to TRBJ1-5; possibly TRBD1 for D (6 bases). Germline CDR1 MGHRA, CDR2 YSYEKL. The germline V and J ends were trimmed by 1 base and 5 bases, with 18 bases remaining between them. The CDR3 is 17 amino acids. The CDR3 sequence: CASSQGEWQGFDQPQHF. CDR3 DNA sequence: TGCGCCAGCAGCCAAGGGGAATGGCAGGGGTTCGATCAGCCCCAGCATTTT.

The J gene is TRBJ1-1, the V gene TRBV6-5; no firm D call. The CDR3 contains 12 residues. Germline assignment: CDR1 MNHEY and CDR2 SVGAGI. Trimming stripped 2 bases from V and 7 bases from J, with 8 bases between. CDR3 protein: CASSYIGDEAFF. In DNA form, the CDR3 reads TGTGCCAGCAGTTACATCGGGGATGAAGCTTTCTTT.

The CDR3 DNA sequence: TGTGCCAGCAGCTTGGGTCAGGGGTGGACTGAAGCTTTCTTT. Its protein is CASSLGQGWTEAFF. The chain links TRBV5-5 to TRBJ1-1, with D tentatively TRBD1 (6 bases). This CDR3 has 14 amino acids. The V gene's germline CDR1 is SGHKS and CDR2 YYEKEE (reference sequence). Trimming left V 0 bases short and J 5 bases short, with 11 bases between.

The genes are TRBV9 and TRBJ2-3; TRBD2 aligns across 8 bases. Germline CDR1 SGDLS, CDR2 YYNGEE. The CDR3 sequence is 14 residues long. Trimming cost V 4 bases and J 4 bases; bases outside gene matches: 5. The CDR3 bases are TGTGCCAGCAGCCCTGGACTAGCCCCAGATACGCAGTATTTT. This codes for CASSPGLAPDTQYF.

The chain recombines TRBV2 with TRBJ2-7; weak D call: TRBD2 (6 bases). Germline CDR1 is SNHLY and CDR2 is FYNNEI. The CDR3 spans 14 residues. Trimming stripped 7 bases from V and 3 bases from J, with 16 bases between. CDR3: CASTPGSTSYEQYV. CDR3 nucleotides: TGTGCCAGCACCCCCGGTTCGACTAGCTACGAGCAGTACGTC.

V and J are TRBV18 and TRBJ2-3, with unresolved D. Looked up from germline, CDR1 is KGHSH and CDR2 is LQKENI. The CDR3 covers 14 residues. V dropped 2 bases and J dropped 0 bases, with 6 bases sitting between them. CDR3 nucleotide sequence: TGTGCCAGCTCACCAGTTCTGAGCACAGATACGCAGTATTTT. Translating gives CASSPVLSTDTQYF.

J is TRBJ1-1 and V is TRBV19; D unresolved. This CDR3 has 12 amino acids. V lost 1 base, J lost 2 bases, and 2 bases lay in between. Germline CDR1 reads LNHDA; CDR2 reads SQIVND (reference sequence). In DNA form, the CDR3 reads TGTGCCAGTAGTATAGTAAACACTGAAGCTTTCTTT. Residues: CASSIVNTEAFF.

The chain links TRBV27 to TRBJ2-5; D is ambiguous. Trimming removed 4 bases from V and 1 base from J, with 4 bases in between. Per the germline V gene, CDR1 is MNHEY and CDR2 is SMNVEV (reference sequence). This CDR3 has 12 amino acids. This CDR3 reads CASSSGQETQYF. CDR3 DNA sequence: TGTGCCAGCAGTTCGGGCCAAGAGACCCAGTACTTC.